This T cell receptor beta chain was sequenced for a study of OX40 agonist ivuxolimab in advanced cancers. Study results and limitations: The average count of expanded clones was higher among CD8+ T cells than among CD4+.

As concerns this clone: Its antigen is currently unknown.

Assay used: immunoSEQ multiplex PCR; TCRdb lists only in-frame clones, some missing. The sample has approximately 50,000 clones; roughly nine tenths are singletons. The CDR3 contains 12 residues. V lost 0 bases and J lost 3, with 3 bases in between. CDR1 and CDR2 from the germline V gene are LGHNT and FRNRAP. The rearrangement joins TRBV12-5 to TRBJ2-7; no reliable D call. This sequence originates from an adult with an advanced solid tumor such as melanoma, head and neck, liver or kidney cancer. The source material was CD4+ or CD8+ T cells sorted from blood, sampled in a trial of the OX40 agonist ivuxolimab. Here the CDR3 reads CASGLVSYEQYF. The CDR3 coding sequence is TGTGCTAGTGGTTTGGTAAGCTACGAGCAGTACTTC.